A selection of T cell receptor beta chains follows, all from one sample in a study of blood T cell repertoires in COVID-19. Sequencing was performed with immunoSEQ multiplex PCR; in TCRdb, only in-frame clones are kept and a portion is missing. The sample yields fewer than 250,000 clones, 80% to 90% seen once. The material sequenced was PBMCs or T cells enriched from blood (not recorded which). These receptors were obtained from a man aged 30 to 45 in a cohort exposed to, infected with or recovered from COVID-19 (not recorded which). Each CDR3 is given with its conserved first and last residue. The D gene is left open where the match is weak. Clone size, where shown, is once, few, many, or a class for clones that have expanded.

v_gene,d_gene,abundance,j_gene,CDR3nt,CDR3aa
TRBV29-1,TRBD2,.,TRBJ2-1,TGCAGCGTGGGCAGCGGGAGGTTCAATGAGCAGTTCTTC,CSVGSGRFNEQFF
TRBV11-2,TRBD1,once,TRBJ1-4,TGTGCCAGCAGCTTAGACCCTCTGACAGGGGACTTCTCAACTAATGAAAAACTGTTTTTT,CASSLDPLTGDFSTNEKLFF
TRBV28,.,.,TRBJ2-7,TGTGCCAGCCGACTTCCTCTCGGCGTACAGGGCCCCCACGAGCAGTACTTC,CASRLPLGVQGPHEQYF
TRBV5-4,TRBD2,.,TRBJ2-1,TGTGCCAGCAGCAATCGCAGCGGGATGGCGATTCCGGGCAATGAGCAGTTCTTC,CASSNRSGMAIPGNEQFF
TRBV5-6,.,.,TRBJ2-7,TGTGCCAGCAGCGGATCGGGACTGGTGGGTTACGAGCAGTACTTC,CASSGSGLVGYEQYF
TRBV27,TRBD1,.,TRBJ1-2,TGTGCCAGCAGTTTTGGGCAGGGGGCTGGTGGCTACACCTTC,CASSFGQGAGGYTF
TRBV6-2/TRBV6-3,.,.,TRBJ2-5,TGTGCCAGCAGTACGGGAGTTATGGAGACCCAGTACTTC,CASSTGVMETQYF
TRBV5-1,TRBD2,.,TRBJ2-1,TGCGCCAGCAGCCCTCGGGAGCGGGAGGGATCCAAGAAGCAGTTCTTC,CASSPREREGSKKQFF
TRBV5-6,.,.,TRBJ2-7,TGTGCCAGCCAAACCGGTTTATCCCGGACATACGAGCAGTACTTC,CASQTGLSRTYEQYF
TRBV28,.,.,TRBJ2-5,TGTGCCAGCAGTTCGATTAGGGAGCCTCCCGGAGAGACCCAGTACTTC,CASSSIREPPGETQYF
TRBV5-8,.,.,TRBJ2-5,TGTGCCAGCTCGCCTCGGACTATTCAAGAGACCCAGTACTTC,CASSPRTIQETQYF
TRBV27,.,.,TRBJ2-1,TGTGCCAGCAGCCGAATAGCGGTTAGCTCCTACAATGAGCAGTTCTTC,CASSRIAVSSYNEQFF
TRBV27,TRBD1,.,TRBJ2-7,TGTGCCAGCAGCCCGGGAGACAGGGGCCCTCGGGGGCAGTACTTC,CASSPGDRGPRGQYF
TRBV13,.,.,TRBJ2-7,TGTGCCAGCAGCAGGAGCGGCGTAGAGTACTTC,CASSRSGVEYF
TRBV29-1,.,.,TRBJ1-2,TGCAGCGTTGATAACAGGGCGGGCTATGGCTACACCTTC,CSVDNRAGYGYTF
TRBV27,TRBD1,.,TRBJ1-5,TGTGCCAGCAGTTTGGACAGGGGTGGGCAGCCCCAGCATTTT,CASSLDRGGQPQHF
TRBV9,TRBD2,few,TRBJ2-1,TGTGCCAGCAGCGTAGACAGCGGGAGGTACAATGAGCAGTTCTTC,CASSVDSGRYNEQFF
TRBV2,.,.,TRBJ1-1,TGTGCCAGCAGGGCGACACCTCTGAACACTGAAGCTTTCTTT,CASRATPLNTEAFF
TRBV9,.,once,TRBJ2-3,TGTGCCAGCAGCGTAGCTACCAGGGATACGCAGTATTTT,CASSVATRDTQYF
TRBV7-2,.,.,TRBJ1-1,TGTGCCAGCAGCTCTGGGAGAGCCACTGAAGCTTTCTTT,CASSSGRATEAFF
TRBV2,.,.,TRBJ2-7,TGTGCCAGCAGTTCTAGAGCTTACGAGCAGTACTTC,CASSSRAYEQYF
TRBV27,TRBD2,.,TRBJ2-1,TGTGCCAGCAGTTTATATGCGGGAGATCAAGATGAGCAGTTCTTC,CASSLYAGDQDEQFF
TRBV7-2,TRBD1,few,TRBJ1-5,TGTGCCAGCAGCTTGGACAGGGGTGGAAATCAGCCCCAGCATTTT,CASSLDRGGNQPQHF
TRBV2,TRBD2,.,TRBJ2-1,TGTGCCAGCAGTACCCTAGCGGGAGGTCCTGGATTGAATGAGCAGTTCTTC,CASSTLAGGPGLNEQFF
TRBV6-2/TRBV6-3,.,.,TRBJ1-2,TGTGCCAGCAGCCTCCGGGAGCTAGGTGGCTACACCTTC,CASSLRELGGYTF
TRBV27,.,.,TRBJ1-4,TGTGCCACTCCCAAATCCGCAGGGGTTATGGCTAATGAAAAACTGTTTTTT,CATPKSAGVMANEKLFF
TRBV19,.,.,TRBJ1-1,TGTGCCAGTACCCCGACTAGGACAAGGCAAAACACTGAAGCTTTCTTT,CASTPTRTRQNTEAFF
TRBV19,.,.,TRBJ2-7,TGTGCCAGTAGTAATCAGGGGCCCTACGAGCAGTACTTC,CASSNQGPYEQYF
TRBV24-1,.,once,TRBJ2-1,TGTGCCACCAGTAAGGCAGGGGCTTACAATGAGCAGTTCTTC,CATSKAGAYNEQFF
TRBV9,.,.,TRBJ1-3,TGTGCCAGCAGCTCCCACACGGGCTCTGGAAACACCATATATTTT,CASSSHTGSGNTIYF
TRBV19,TRBD1,.,TRBJ1-4,TGTGCCAGTAGTTCGGGACAGCCTGCAACTAATGAAAAACTGTTTTTT,CASSSGQPATNEKLFF
TRBV10-3,.,once,TRBJ1-1,TGTGCCATCAGTGAGAGGACACTGAACACTGAAGCTTTCTTT,CAISERTLNTEAFF
TRBV27,.,.,TRBJ1-6,TGTGCCAGCAGTTTAGAGGGGGAACCCCCCCTCCACTTT,CASSLEGEPPLHF
TRBV28,TRBD1,.,TRBJ1-5,TGTGCCAGCTATACCCGTAAGGGGGCTAATCAGCCCCAGCATTTT,CASYTRKGANQPQHF
TRBV4-1,TRBD2,.,TRBJ2-7,TGCGCCAGCAGCCATGACTATAGCGGGAGGTACTACGAGCAGTACTTC,CASSHDYSGRYYEQYF
TRBV7-2,TRBD1,.,TRBJ2-5,TGTGCCAGCAGCTTCCGAGGGACAGGGGGCCTCCAAGAGACCCAGTACTTC,CASSFRGTGGLQETQYF
TRBV27,TRBD2,.,TRBJ2-3,TGTGCCAGCAGTCCTCCCCGGACTAGCGGGAGAAGAGATACGCAGTATTTT,CASSPPRTSGRRDTQYF
TRBV15,.,.,TRBJ2-1,TGTGCCACCGCGCCTACACCGACGACAACTAATGAGCAGTTCTTC,CATAPTPTTTNEQFF
TRBV5-1,TRBD1,.,TRBJ1-3,TGCGCCAGCAGCTTGGGACAGGGGTCGGAGAACACCATATATTTT,CASSLGQGSENTIYF
TRBV28,TRBD2,.,TRBJ2-7,TGTGCCAGCAGTTCCGTAGCGGGGCAGCGCTCCTACGAGCAGTACTTC,CASSSVAGQRSYEQYF
TRBV2,.,few,TRBJ2-7,TGTGCCAGCAGTGAAATGGGACATCTAACTTCCTACGAGCAGTACTTC,CASSEMGHLTSYEQYF
TRBV19,.,once,TRBJ2-1,TGTGCCAGTAAAGGCGGGAACTCCTACAATGAGCAGTTCTTC,CASKGGNSYNEQFF
TRBV5-1,.,.,TRBJ1-1,TGCGCCAGCAGCCTACAGGGTGGGAACACTGAAGCTTTCTTT,CASSLQGGNTEAFF
TRBV13,TRBD2,.,TRBJ2-7,TGTGCCAGCAGCTCACCCAGCGGGAGGAGCTCCTACGAGCAGTACTTC,CASSSPSGRSSYEQYF
TRBV10-3,.,.,TRBJ1-1,TGTGCCATCAGTGCTAACGGTGGCACTGAAGCTTTCTTT,CAISANGGTEAFF
TRBV7-9,.,.,TRBJ1-1,TGTGCCAGCAGCTTAGCGGGCAAGGCTTTCTTT,CASSLAGKAFF
TRBV3-1/TRBV3-2,TRBD2,once,TRBJ2-1,TGTGCCAGCAGCCGAAGCGGGACCCACAATGAGCAGTTCTTC,CASSRSGTHNEQFF
TRBV25-1,TRBD2,.,TRBJ2-3,TGTGCCAGCGGGAGGGGAGATACGCAGTATTTT,CASGRGDTQYF